One TCR beta chain is described in this entry. This CDR3 contains 13 residues. J lost 3 bases, V lost 4 bases, and 2 bases had no gene match. CDR1 MDHEN and CDR2 SYDVKM come from the germline V gene. The data originate from a study of blood T cell repertoires in COVID-19. Background on the study: PBMCs, B-cell-depleted T cells, or T cells provided the cDNA or gDNA that made up the material.

Per the study methods: It was from reference gene primer amplification that nucleated cell counts were estimated. Repertoires were generated with immunoSEQ multiplex PCR, while TCRdb's copy carries only in-frame clones and drops some. V, J and clone size are those of that table, while D and trimming were read from the DNA. The table includes around 100,000 clones, approximately 86% detected once. This TCR derives from a middle-aged man with acute or convalescent COVID-19. The rearrangement joins TRBV28 to TRBJ1-1; the match to TRBD1 covers 7 bases. Sample: peripheral blood. CDR3 sequence reads: CASSSTGDTEAFF. CDR3 in DNA: TGTGCCAGCAGTTCAACAGGGGACACTGAAGCTTTCTTT.